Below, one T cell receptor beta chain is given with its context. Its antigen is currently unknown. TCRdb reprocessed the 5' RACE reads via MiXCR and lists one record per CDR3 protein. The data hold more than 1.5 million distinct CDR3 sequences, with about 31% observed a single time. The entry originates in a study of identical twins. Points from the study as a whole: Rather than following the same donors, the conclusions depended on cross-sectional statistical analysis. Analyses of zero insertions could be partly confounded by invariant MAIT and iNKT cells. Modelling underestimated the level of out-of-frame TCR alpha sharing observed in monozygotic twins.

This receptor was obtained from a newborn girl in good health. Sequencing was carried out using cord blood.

CDR3 bases: TGCAGTGCTACGACAGACTATGGCTACACCTTC. Protein: CSATTDYGYTF. J is TRBJ1-2 and V is TRBV20-1, with D possibly matching TRBD1 (5 bases). The CDR3 sequence is 11 residues long. Trimming removed 4 bases at V and 3 bases at J, with 6 bases between. Germline loops: CDR1 DFQATT, CDR2 SNEGSKA (reference sequence).